Each of the 5 T cell receptor beta chains below was sequenced from the same sample in a study of T cell responses to AZD1222 COVID-19 vaccine. This table comes from immunoSEQ multiplex PCR, and its TCRdb copy is limited to in-frame clones, with some not included. The table shows approximately 300,000 clones, with 90% to 95% occurring only once. The input for sequencing was peripheral blood, taken 28 days after the second AZD1222 dose. All receptors come from an adult who received the AZD1222 COVID-19 vaccine.

This rearrangement joins TRBV6-5 to TRBJ1-6; TRBD1 aligns across 7 bases. Germline V gene data show CDR1 as MNHEY and CDR2 as SVGAGI. The CDR3 spans 15 residues. V lost 0 bases and J lost 9; bases outside the gene matches: 5. CDR3 coding DNA: TGTGCCAGCAGTTACTCTCCAGGGGGTGGTTCACCCCTCCACTTT. Encoded protein: CASSYSPGGGSPLHF.

The V gene is TRBV7-9, the J gene TRBJ1-4; possible D gene TRBD1, 6 bases. Trimming removed 6 bases from V and 1 base from J, with 18 bases in between. Germline loops: CDR1 SEHNR, CDR2 FQNEAQ (reference sequence). CDR3 size: 17 residues. The CDR3 nucleotides read TGTGCCAGCAGTTTCGGAGGGGGAGGGAGAACTAATGAAAAACTGTTTTTT. It yields the protein CASSFGGGGRTNEKLFF.

The J gene is TRBJ2-7, the V gene TRBV18; the match to TRBD2 covers 9 bases. This CDR3 is 16 amino acids long. V lost 1 base to trimming and J lost 7 bases; unmatched junction nucleotides: 11. Germline lookup yields CDR1 KGHSH and CDR2 LQKENI. Written as DNA, the CDR3 is TGTGCCAGCTCACCACGAGTAGCGGGAGCACCAGGAGAGCAGTACTTC. This gives the protein CASSPRVAGAPGEQYF.

The V and J genes are TRBV9 and TRBJ2-6; D not certain. V dropped 4 bases and J dropped 4 bases, with 6 bases sitting between them. This CDR3 spans 13 amino acids. Per the germline V gene, CDR1 is SGDLS and CDR2 is YYNGEE. CDR3: CASSSLGANVLTF. In nucleotides, the CDR3 is TGTGCCAGCAGCTCGTTGGGGGCCAACGTCCTGACTTTC.

The chain is built from TRBV28 and TRBJ2-1, with 7 bases identical to TRBD2. CDR1 and CDR2 (germline): MDHEN, SYDVKM. The length of the CDR3 is 12 residues. Trimming removed 8 bases from V and 7 bases from J; junction bases left unmatched: 5. This CDR3 is CASSRTRNEQFF. The CDR3 DNA is TGTGCCAGCTCCCGGACTAGGAATGAGCAGTTCTTC.